The present entry profiles one TCR beta chain with its context. What it recognizes is unknown. There are 15 residues in the CDR3. Germline lookup yields CDR1 MNHEY and CDR2 SVGAGI. The germline V and J ends were trimmed by 0 bases and 8 bases, with 14 bases remaining between them. The PCR made use of 60 Vbeta and 13 Jbeta primers. As originally analysed: Roughly 10 million shared chains were among tens of millions of unique TCR beta chains counted in a later analysis. The method was immunoSEQ multiplex PCR; TCRdb's version includes in-frame clones alone and lacks a portion of them. Clone size and the V and J calls come from that table; the DNA yielded D and trimming. The sample has 120,000 or so clones, 60% to 85% seen once. This sample is drawn from a study of cytomegalovirus exposure and HLA in healthy donors. Study-level results: Exclusion applied to some V segments, including TRBV6-2 and TRBV6-3, as they were indistinguishable. A later analysis linked a missense DCLRE1C variant to TCR beta V- and J-gene trimming. Roughly even sequencing depth across donors was the assumption behind the presence/absence analyses.

The sample comprised PBMCs. The source of this sequence is a woman aged 40 to 55 in good health and CMV-seronegative. The chain joins TRBV6-5 to TRBJ2-1, with D uncertain. The CDR3 region is CASSYSIAPGHEQFF. DNA of the CDR3: TGTGCCAGCAGTTACTCGATAGCCCCCGGCCATGAGCAGTTCTTC.